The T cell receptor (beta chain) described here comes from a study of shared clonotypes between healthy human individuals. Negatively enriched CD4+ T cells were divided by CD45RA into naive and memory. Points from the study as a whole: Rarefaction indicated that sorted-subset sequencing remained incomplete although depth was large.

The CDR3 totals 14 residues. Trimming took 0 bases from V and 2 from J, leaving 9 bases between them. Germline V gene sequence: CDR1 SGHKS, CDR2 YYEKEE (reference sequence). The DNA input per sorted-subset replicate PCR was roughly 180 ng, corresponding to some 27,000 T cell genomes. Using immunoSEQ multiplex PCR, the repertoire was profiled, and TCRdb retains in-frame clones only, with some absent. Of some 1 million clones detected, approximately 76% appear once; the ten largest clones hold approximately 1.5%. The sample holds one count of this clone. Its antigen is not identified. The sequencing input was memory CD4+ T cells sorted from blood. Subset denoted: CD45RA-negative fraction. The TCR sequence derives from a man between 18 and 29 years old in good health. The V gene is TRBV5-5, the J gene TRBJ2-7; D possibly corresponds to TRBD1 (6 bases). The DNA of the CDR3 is TGTGCCAGCAGCTTGGAACAGGGAACCTACGAGCAGTACTTC. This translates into CASSLEQGTYEQYF.